Below, 3 T cell receptor beta chains from the same sample are listed, as sequenced in a study of T-cell memory formation after mild COVID-19. TCRdb passed the 5' RACE reads through MiXCR, listing each CDR3 protein once. The sample includes 150,000 or so distinct CDR3 sequences, about 14% of them seen just once. Sequenced: PBMCs or a T cell subset sorted from them (not recorded which). All receptors derive from an adult woman who had mild COVID-19 (a few samples of this study predate the infection). Cell type and time point are not known.

In its sample, this clonotype was seen a few times. The chain combines TRBV15 with TRBJ2-7; D not resolved. The V end lost 1 base, the J end lost 3 bases, and 10 bases lay between the germline ends. This CDR3 has 14 amino acids. Germline lookup yields CDR1 LNHNV and CDR2 YYDKDF (reference sequence). The CDR3 DNA reads TGTGCCACCAGCAGAGGGACGACGGGCTACGAGCAGTACTTC. It is translated as CATSRGTTGYEQYF.

This clonotype was observed a few times. The chain joins TRBV27 to TRBJ1-1, with 7 bases that match TRBD1. With 5 bases clipped from V and 3 bases from J, the junction kept 9 bases outside the gene matches. Germline values: CDR1 MNHEY, CDR2 SMNVEV (reference sequence). The CDR3 has 15 amino acids. In DNA, the CDR3 is TGTGCCAGCAGTCTTCACAGGGGTTTGGACACTGAAGCTTTCTTT. It codes for CASSLHRGLDTEAFF.

This chain connects TRBV12-3 or TRBV12-4 to TRBJ2-1; D assignment may be TRBD1 or TRBD2 (5 bases each). This CDR3 comprises 13 residues. V was pared by 7 bases and J by 8 bases, with 15 bases between. The DNA for the CDR3 is TGTGCCAGCACCGGGGCCAGGGCCTATGAGCAGTTCTTC. It is translated as CASTGARAYEQFF.